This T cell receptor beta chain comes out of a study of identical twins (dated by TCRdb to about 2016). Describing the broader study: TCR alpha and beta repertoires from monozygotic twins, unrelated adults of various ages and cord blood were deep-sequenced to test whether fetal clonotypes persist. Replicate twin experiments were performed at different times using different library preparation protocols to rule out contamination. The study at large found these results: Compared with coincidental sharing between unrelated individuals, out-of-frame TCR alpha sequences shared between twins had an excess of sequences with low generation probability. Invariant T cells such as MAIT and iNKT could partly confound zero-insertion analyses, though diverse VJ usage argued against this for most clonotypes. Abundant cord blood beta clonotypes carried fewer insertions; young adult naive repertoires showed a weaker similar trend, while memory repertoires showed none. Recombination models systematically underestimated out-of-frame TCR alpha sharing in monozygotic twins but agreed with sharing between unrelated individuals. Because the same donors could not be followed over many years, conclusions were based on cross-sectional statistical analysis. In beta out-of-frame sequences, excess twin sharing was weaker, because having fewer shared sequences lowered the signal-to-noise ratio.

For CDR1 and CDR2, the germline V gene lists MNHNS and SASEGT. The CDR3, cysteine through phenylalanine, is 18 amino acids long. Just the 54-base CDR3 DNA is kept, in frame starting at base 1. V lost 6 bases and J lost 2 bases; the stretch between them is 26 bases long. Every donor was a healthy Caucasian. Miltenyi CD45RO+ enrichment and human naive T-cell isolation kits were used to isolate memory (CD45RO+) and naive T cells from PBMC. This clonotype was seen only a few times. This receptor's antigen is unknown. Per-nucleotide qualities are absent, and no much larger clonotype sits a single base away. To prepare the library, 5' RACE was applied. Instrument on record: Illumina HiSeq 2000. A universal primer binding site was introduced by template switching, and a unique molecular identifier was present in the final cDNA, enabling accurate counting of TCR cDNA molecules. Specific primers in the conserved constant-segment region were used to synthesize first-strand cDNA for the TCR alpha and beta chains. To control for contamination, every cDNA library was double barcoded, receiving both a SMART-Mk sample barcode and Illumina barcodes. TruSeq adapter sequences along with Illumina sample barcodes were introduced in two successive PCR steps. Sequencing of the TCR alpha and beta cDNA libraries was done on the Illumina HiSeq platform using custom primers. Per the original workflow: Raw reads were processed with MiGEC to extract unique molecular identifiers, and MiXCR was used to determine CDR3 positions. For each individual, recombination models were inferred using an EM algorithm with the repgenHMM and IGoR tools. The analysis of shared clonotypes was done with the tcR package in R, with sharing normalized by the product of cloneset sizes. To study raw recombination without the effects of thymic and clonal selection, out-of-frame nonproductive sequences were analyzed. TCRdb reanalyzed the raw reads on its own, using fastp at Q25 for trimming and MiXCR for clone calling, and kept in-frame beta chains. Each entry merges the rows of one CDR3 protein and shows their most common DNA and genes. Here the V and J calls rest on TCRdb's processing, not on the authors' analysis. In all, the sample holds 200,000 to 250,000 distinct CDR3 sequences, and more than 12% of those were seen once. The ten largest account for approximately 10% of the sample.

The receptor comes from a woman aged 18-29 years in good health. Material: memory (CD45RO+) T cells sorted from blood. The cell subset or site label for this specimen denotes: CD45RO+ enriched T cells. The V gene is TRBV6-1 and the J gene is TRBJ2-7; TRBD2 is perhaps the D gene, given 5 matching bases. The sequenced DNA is TGTGCCAGCAGCCCCATCGGGGAAGGGCTAGGGAAACCCTACGAGCAGTACTTC. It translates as CASSPIGEGLGKPYEQYF.